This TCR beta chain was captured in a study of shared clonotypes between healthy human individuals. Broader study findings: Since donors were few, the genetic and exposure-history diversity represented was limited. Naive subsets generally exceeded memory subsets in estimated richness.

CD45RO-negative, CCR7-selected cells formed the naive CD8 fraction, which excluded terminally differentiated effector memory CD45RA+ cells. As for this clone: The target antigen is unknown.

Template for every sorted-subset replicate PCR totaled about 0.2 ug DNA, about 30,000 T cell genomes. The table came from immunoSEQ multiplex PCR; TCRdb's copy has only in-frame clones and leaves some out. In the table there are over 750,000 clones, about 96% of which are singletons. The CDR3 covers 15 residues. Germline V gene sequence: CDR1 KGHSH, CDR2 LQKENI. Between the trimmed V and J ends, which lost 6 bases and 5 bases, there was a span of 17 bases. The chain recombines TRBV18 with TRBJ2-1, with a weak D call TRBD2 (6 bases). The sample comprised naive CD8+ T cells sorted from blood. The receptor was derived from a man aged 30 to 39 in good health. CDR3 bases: TGTGCCAGCTCGCTTGATCGGGGACTCAACAATGAGCAGTTCTTC. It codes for CASSLDRGLNNEQFF.